These 17 T cell receptor beta chains were all obtained from the same sample, sequenced in a study of low-dose radiotherapy and immunotherapy resistance in tumors (dated by TCRdb to between 2021 and 2024). What this sample's time point label stands for: after trial treatment. The sample's treatment or condition label, in plain terms: LDRT plus nivolumab, ipilimumab, low-dose cyclophosphamide and aspirin (RACIN trial). TCRdb names Illumina HiSeq 2500 as the instrument used. First-strand cDNA was synthesized using Superscript III and a set of TRAV- and TRBV-specific primers, so that both TCRalpha and TCRbeta chains were covered. TCRs were amplified with Phusion for 20 to 25 PCR cycles using a constant-region primer together with the adapter attached to the V primers. In-frame beta chains were kept once TCRdb had trimmed the public reads at Q25 with fastp and called clones with MiXCR. Entries are consolidated by CDR3 protein sequence, retaining the most common genes and DNA. Across this sample there are roughly 56,000 distinct CDR3 sequences, with 23% seen only once. The top ten clonotypes cover under 7% of the sample.

Sequencing used PBMCs, obtained after low-dose radiotherapy plus immunotherapy. These TCRs come from a male donor with prostate cancer.

This clonotype was found many times. The rearrangement uses TRBV24-1 and TRBJ2-1; D is perhaps TRBD1 (6 bases). The CDR3 extends over 14 amino acids. Trimming removed 5 bases at V and 10 bases at J, with 17 bases between. Looked up from germline, CDR1 is KGHDR and CDR2 is SFDVKD. DNA of the CDR3: TGTGCCACCAGTGCCATGACTTTCGGGACAGAGCAGTTCTTC. Encoded protein: CATSAMTFGTEQFF.

This clonotype was picked up many times. V is TRBV7-6 and J is TRBJ2-1; a possible D gene is TRBD1 (6 bases). Trimming took 5 bases from V and 0 from J, leaving 11 bases between them. Germline V gene lookup returns CDR1 SGHVS and CDR2 FNYEAQ. CDR3 length equals 15 residues. The CDR3 DNA follows: TGTGCCAGCAGCCGAGGGGGTCCCTCCTACAATGAGCAGTTCTTC. It translates to CASSRGGPSYNEQFF.

This clonotype was recorded at least ten times. The rearrangement joins TRBV28 to TRBJ2-2, with D unresolved. The germline CDR1 and CDR2 sequences are MDHEN and SYDVKM. Trimming shortened V by 1 base and J by 6 bases, and 9 bases separated the two germline ends. The CDR3 runs to 14 residues. The CDR3 loop reads CASSLFLRAGELFF. In nucleotides, the CDR3 is TGTGCCAGCAGTTTATTCTTACGAGCCGGGGAGCTGTTTTTT.

This clonotype was recorded many times. J is TRBJ1-5 and V is TRBV2; a weak D match, TRBD1 (5 bases). Germline V gives CDR1 SNHLY, CDR2 FYNNEI. The CDR3 is 15 amino acids. V was clipped by 6 bases and J by 5 bases, with 17 bases between them. The CDR3 DNA sequence: TGTGCCAGCAGCGGGGGTTGGGTGCGGGATCAGCCCCAGCATTTT. Translated: CASSGGWVRDQPQHF.

The sample holds many counts of this clonotype. The chain carries TRBV4-1 and TRBJ2-4; 15 bases fit TRBD2. Germline V CDR1 and CDR2: MGHRA, YSYEKL. The J segment lost 1 base and the V segment lost 3 bases, leaving 13 bases of the junction unmatched. The CDR3 covers 21 residues. CDR3 residues: CASSHSIDGLAGGPAKNIQYF. As DNA, the CDR3 is TGCGCCAGCAGCCATAGCATAGATGGACTAGCGGGAGGGCCGGCCAAAAACATTCAGTACTTC.

Ten or more counts support this clonotype. J is TRBJ2-7 and V is TRBV20-1, with a possible D match to TRBD2 (6 bases). In germline, CDR1 is DFQATT, CDR2 SNEGSKA (reference sequence). Trimming stripped 3 bases from V and 2 bases from J, with 17 bases between. The CDR3 has 15 residues. CDR3: CSASGGDLAPYEQYF. The CDR3 coding sequence is TGCAGTGCTAGTGGCGGGGATTTGGCCCCCTACGAGCAGTACTTC.

This clonotype was counted at least ten times. CDR3: CASRGQGAGGELFF. As DNA, the CDR3 is TGTGCCAGCAGGGGACAGGGGGCAGGCGGGGAGCTGTTTTTT. The chain is built from TRBV2 and TRBJ2-2, with 12 bases that match TRBD1. The trim removed 6 bases at V and 7 bases at J, leaving 3 bases unmatched. This CDR3 comprises 14 residues. CDR1 is SNHLY, CDR2 FYNNEI, per germline.

V and J are TRBV4-2 and TRBJ2-3, with D possibly matching TRBD2 (5 bases). V was trimmed by 0 bases and J by 2 bases, leaving 6 bases between them. The CDR3 loop spans 14 amino acids. The germline CDR1 and CDR2 sequences are LGHNA and YNFKEQ. The CDR3 DNA reads TGTGCCAGCAGCCAAGAAGACTACACAGATACGCAGTATTTT. This translates into CASSQEDYTDTQYF.

This clonotype came up many times. The V and J genes are TRBV4-1 and TRBJ2-3; 7 positions match TRBD2. This CDR3 spans 17 amino acids. The germline CDR1 and CDR2 sequences are MGHRA and YSYEKL. V was clipped by 4 bases and J by 0 bases; unmatched bases: 10. The CDR3 here is CASSRLGTGGSTDTQYF. The CDR3, as DNA: TGCGCCAGCAGCCGCTTAGGCACGGGAGGAAGCACAGATACGCAGTATTTT.

CDR3: CAIKNDRLQETQYF. Written as DNA, the CDR3 is TGTGCCATCAAGAACGACAGACTCCAAGAGACCCAGTACTTC. The chain couples TRBV10-3 to TRBJ2-5; D may be TRBD1 (5 bases). The CDR3 length is 14 residues. The V and J ends lost 7 bases and 1 base respectively, with 13 bases between them. Germline V lookup: CDR1 ENHRY, CDR2 SYGVKD.

The sample holds many counts of this clonotype. The rearrangement uses TRBV29-1 and TRBJ2-7; no clear D. The CDR3 spans 15 residues. The V end was cut by 2 bases, the J end by 1 base, with 15 bases between. Per the germline V gene, CDR1 is SQVTM and CDR2 is ANQGSEA. The CDR3 protein is CSVEWAGTHSYEQYF. CDR3 DNA sequence: TGCAGCGTTGAATGGGCAGGTACTCATTCCTACGAGCAGTACTTC.

The chain joins TRBV7-2 to TRBJ2-2, with 9 bases lining up with TRBD1. CDR1 is SGHTA, CDR2 FQGNSA, per germline. The junction had 4 bases not matched to a gene; V was cut back by 3 bases and J by 8 bases. The CDR3 is made up of 14 amino acids. CDR3 sequence (DNA): TGTGCCAGCAGCTTGGGGACAGGGATTGGGGAGCTGTTTTTT. Encoded protein: CASSLGTGIGELFF.

This clonotype came up many times. The chain joins TRBV27 to TRBJ2-1; D possibly corresponds to TRBD2 (5 bases). The V end was cut by 6 bases, the J end by 4 bases, with 16 bases between. The CDR3 runs 15 residues. Germline V CDR1 and CDR2: MNHEY, SMNVEV (reference sequence). This chain's CDR3 is CASRTAWERYNEQFF. CDR3 DNA: TGTGCCAGCAGAACAGCCTGGGAGAGATACAATGAGCAGTTCTTC.

In its sample, this clonotype was seen many times. The genes are TRBV7-9 and TRBJ2-5, with 8 bases that match TRBD2. The germline CDR1 and CDR2 sequences are SEHNR and FQNEAQ (reference sequence). There are 17 residues in the CDR3. Trimming removed 3 bases from V and 2 bases from J; junction bases left unmatched: 11. This chain's CDR3 is CASSFGGGPPLQETQYF. CDR3 bases: TGTGCCAGCAGCTTTGGCGGGGGGCCGCCCTTACAAGAGACCCAGTACTTC.

Concerning this clonotype: A much larger clone sits a single nucleotide away, making a read error possible. The chain employs TRBV7-9 and TRBJ1-1; D is perhaps TRBD1 (5 bases). Germline CDR1 SEHNR, CDR2 FQNEAQ (reference sequence). Trimming left V 1 base short and J 8 bases short, with 8 bases between. This CDR3 is 12 amino acids long. CDR3 DNA sequence: TGTGCCAGCAGCTTAGTGGGACGGGAAGCTTTCTTT. It yields the protein CASSLVGREAFF.

This clonotype was seen a few times. It is likely a read error: a sequence one base away is far more abundant. The CDR3 region is CASSRPEAEKLFF. Written as DNA, the CDR3 is TGTGCCAGCAGTCGGCCGGAGGCTGAAAAACTGTTTTTT. The J gene is TRBJ1-4, the V gene TRBV6-8; D gene uncertain. The CDR3 extends over 13 amino acids. V was trimmed by 5 bases and J by 7 bases, leaving 11 bases between them. Per germline, CDR1 MNHGY and CDR2 SAAAGT.

This clonotype was seen a handful of times. The rearrangement links TRBV11-2 to TRBJ1-1, with 7 bases identical to TRBD1. The CDR3 loop spans 17 amino acids. The J segment lost 10 bases and the V segment lost 1 base, leaving 18 bases of the junction unmatched. Germline V gene data show CDR1 as SGHAT and CDR2 as FQNNGV. The CDR3 DNA follows: TGTGCCAGCAGCTTAGCAGGGGGTACCCAGGGTTATCATTCAGCTTTCTTT. As protein: CASSLAGGTQGYHSAFF.